In this sample, the clone carrying this T cell receptor (beta chain) turned up a few times. Its antigen is still unknown. Researchers reported sorting CD4+ naive, central memory, regulatory and stem cell-like memory cells via CD45RO/CCR7/CD25/CD127/CD95/CD27. This sample is drawn from a study of beta chain features in type 1 diabetes. Study-level results: Fewer junction insertions and more nucleotide deletions appeared in type 1 diabetes patients. Shortening of TCRB CDR3s, moderate but significant, appeared in all four CD4+ subsets of Type 1 diabetes patients.

Since all of the isolated RNA was reverse transcribed, expressed TCRB transcripts were what got sequenced. Assay used: immunoSEQ multiplex PCR; TCRdb lists only in-frame clones, some missing. The top ten clones hold about 0.02% of a sample with 640,000 or so clones, around 15% of them seen once. Sequenced material: naive CD4+ T cells from blood. The source is a man between 18 and 29 years old with type 1 diabetes.

The CDR3: CASSPVVASGNTGELFF. The CDR3 DNA is TGTGCCAGCAGCCCAGTGGTTGCTAGCGGGAACACCGGGGAGCTGTTTTTT. The chain is built from TRBV9 and TRBJ2-2, with TRBD2 matching over 7 bases. Germline values: CDR1 SGDLS, CDR2 YYNGEE. The CDR3 is 17 residues long. With V trimmed by 4 bases and J by 1 base, 10 bases remained unmatched.